This section outlines one T cell receptor beta chain sequence together with its context. The record originates from a study of regulatory T cells in long-lasting Graves disease. Construction of TCR beta libraries relied on iRepertoire HTBI primers and on Arm-PCR targeting CDR3 regions. MiXCR was run by TCRdb on the multiplex PCR reads, yielding one entry per CDR3 protein. The repertoire holds approximately 400,000 distinct CDR3 sequences, with more than 13% as singletons. Germline-derived CDR1 and CDR2 are SEHNR and FQNEAQ (reference sequence). This CDR3 spans 16 amino acids. V shed 5 bases, J shed 1 base, and the junction held 6 bases outside the gene matches. Documented time point: newly diagnosed GD, antithyroid drugs for less than 3 months. The TCR library was made from RNA that had been extracted from PBMCs in TRIzol. This sample was shared with a second study, whose subject was T cells in Graves' hyperthyroidism and ophthalmopathy.

The clonotype comes from a woman in her 30s with Graves disease. V gene TRBV7-9 combines with J gene TRBJ1-5; 9 positions match TRBD1. Sample: peripheral blood mononuclear cells (PBMCs), taken at new diagnosis, from a patient treated with antithyroid drugs. CDR3 coding DNA: TGTGCCAGCAGCCCCCTGGACAGGGGAAGCAATCAGCCCCAGCATTTT. Encoded protein: CASSPLDRGSNQPQHF.